These 29 T cell receptor beta chains were all obtained from the same sample, sequenced in a study of blood T cell repertoires in COVID-19 (dated by TCRdb to the early 2020s). Library prep was done by the immunoSEQ multiplex PCR assay. TCRdb stores this immuneACCESS table with in-frame sequences only. Part of the clones is absent; in the studies checked, under half of the shortfall reflects unresolved V genes, and no reason is known for the rest. The sample has 300,000 to 450,000 clones on record, approximately 89% of them singletons. The ten top clones hold 1% to 1.5% of the sample. Specimen: PBMCs or T cells enriched from blood (not recorded which). These receptors were taken from a man younger than 45 who had recovered from COVID-19.

The chain is built from TRBV14 and TRBJ1-3; D uncertain. Germline loops: CDR1 SGHDN, CDR2 FVKESK. The CDR3 extends over 16 amino acids. The germline V and J ends were trimmed by 0 bases and 8 bases, with 17 bases remaining between them. CDR3 coding DNA: TGTGCCAGCAGCCAAGAAGCGACACTTAGGCGGGACACCATATATTTT. Encoded protein: CASSQEATLRRDTIYF.

The V and J genes are TRBV7-8 and TRBJ2-5; tentative D call: TRBD2 (6 bases). The CDR3 covers 16 residues. Germline V gene sequence: CDR1 SGHVS, CDR2 FQNEAQ. V was clipped by 2 bases and J by 6 bases, with 19 bases between them. This chain's CDR3 is CASSLPTMRGGKTQYF. CDR3 nucleotide sequence: TGTGCCAGCAGCTTACCCACGATGCGGGGAGGAAAGACCCAGTACTTC.

V gene TRBV2 combines with J gene TRBJ1-1; D gene ambiguous. The germline V gene has CDR1 SNHLY and CDR2 FYNNEI. Trimming left V 5 bases short and J 8 bases short, with 9 bases between. The CDR3 length is 11 residues. As DNA, the CDR3 is TGTGCCAGCAGTATTCCGGGGGAAGCTTTCTTT. Residues: CASSIPGEAFF.

The chain is built from TRBV7-9 and TRBJ1-2; D uncertain. Germline V CDR1 and CDR2: SEHNR, FQNEAQ (reference sequence). The CDR3 covers 15 residues. Trimming stripped 4 bases from V and 7 bases from J, with 19 bases between. CDR3 loop: CASSSREGWALGYTF. The CDR3 nucleotides read TGTGCCAGCAGCTCGCGGGAGGGCTGGGCGCTTGGCTACACCTTC.

In the case of this clone: The same CDR3 also results from other DNA sequences found in this sample. This rearrangement joins TRBV18 to TRBJ2-7; TRBD2 agrees at 8 bases. The ends lost 3 bases at V and 2 bases at J; junction bases unmatched: 3. CDR1 and CDR2 from the germline V gene are KGHSH and LQKENI. This CDR3 is 14 amino acids long. The CDR3 DNA sequence: TGTGCCAGCTCACCTCGGGGGGGAACCTACGAGCAGTACTTC. Translated: CASSPRGGTYEQYF.

V usage is TRBV5-4 and J usage is TRBJ1-1; D is undetermined. Trimming took off 4 bases at V and 5 bases at J, with 18 bases between the two ends. Germline V lookup: CDR1 SGHNT, CDR2 YYREEE (reference sequence). CDR3 size: 15 residues. The CDR3 coding sequence is TGTGCCAGCAGCCGATACGTTGGCTTTCCTACTGAAGCTTTCTTT. Its protein is CASSRYVGFPTEAFF.

This clone showed up just a few times. The chain recombines TRBV29-1 with TRBJ2-3; 10 bases agree with TRBD1. The germline V gene encodes CDR1 SQVTM and CDR2 ANQGSEA. CDR3 length equals 13 residues. V gave up 6 bases and J gave up 2 bases; unmatched junction bases: 2. This CDR3 is CSVDRGLTDTQYF. The CDR3 DNA reads TGCAGCGTAGACAGGGGGCTCACAGATACGCAGTATTTT.

This rearrangement joins TRBV3-1 (or the pseudogene TRBV3-2) to TRBJ1-2; the D gene is possibly TRBD1 (5 bases). The CDR3 spans 15 residues. V was cut by 1 base and J by 4 bases, with 13 bases left in between. In germline, CDR1 is LGHDT, CDR2 YNNKEL (reference sequence). The CDR3 DNA reads TGTGCCAGCAGCCAAGGAAAAGGGGCGAGCTATGGCTACACCTTC. Translation gives CASSQGKGASYGYTF.

J is TRBJ2-6 and V is TRBV2, with 7 bases fitting TRBD1. V was clipped by 6 bases and J by 0 bases; unmatched bases: 2. This CDR3 is 15 amino acids long. Per the germline V gene, CDR1 is SNHLY and CDR2 is FYNNEI. For the CDR3, the DNA is TGTGCCAGCAGAAGGGACAGCTCTGGGGCCAACGTCCTGACTTTC. Encoded protein: CASRRDSSGANVLTF.

This clone was seen many times. The chain uses TRBV3-1 (or the pseudogene TRBV3-2) and TRBJ1-1; 11 nucleotides agree with TRBD1. With 4 bases clipped from V and 1 base from J, the junction kept 2 bases outside the gene matches. There are 15 residues in the CDR3. Germline V gene lookup returns CDR1 LGHDT and CDR2 YNNKEL (reference sequence). As DNA, the CDR3 is TGTGCCAGCAGCCTTGGGACAGGGGGGAACACTGAAGCTTTCTTT. Translation gives CASSLGTGGNTEAFF.

The rearrangement links TRBV7-2 to TRBJ2-2; 13 nucleotides match TRBD2. The length of the CDR3 is 16 residues. Losses at the gene ends were 5 bases for V and 9 bases for J; bases not matched to a gene: 9. CDR1 is SGHTA, CDR2 FQGNSA, per germline. CDR3 coding DNA: TGTGCCAGCAGCCCCATCGGGACTAGCGGGACTAGGGAGCTGTTTTTT. This translates into CASSPIGTSGTRELFF.

V is TRBV27 and J is TRBJ1-2; D might be TRBD1 (6 bases). With 3 bases removed from V and 7 bases from J, the gap between germline ends came to 12 bases. Germline values: CDR1 MNHEY, CDR2 SMNVEV (reference sequence). This CDR3 spans 13 amino acids. CDR3 region: CASSLLGAGGYTF. CDR3 nucleotides: TGTGCCAGCAGTTTGCTGGGGGCAGGTGGCTACACCTTC.

The chain combines TRBV7-2 with TRBJ1-3, with TRBD1 as a possible D gene (5 bases). The CDR3 runs to 15 residues. V lost 1 base, J lost 0 bases, and 7 bases lay in between. Germline loops: CDR1 SGHTA, CDR2 FQGNSA. The CDR3 loop reads CASSLVQGSGNTIYF. The CDR3 bases are TGTGCCAGCAGCTTAGTGCAGGGCTCTGGAAACACCATATATTTT.

CDR3 sequence (DNA): TGTGCCAGCTCTCCCGCGACTAACTACAATGAGCAGTTCTTC. Amino acids: CASSPATNYNEQFF. The chain joins TRBV18 to TRBJ2-1; D may be TRBD2 (5 bases). V was shortened by 6 bases and J by 3 bases, with 12 bases between the two germline ends. CDR3 length: 14 amino acids. CDR1 is KGHSH and CDR2 is LQKENI in the germline V gene. The full variable domain, rest sourced from reference TRBV18 and TRBJ2-1, is NAGVMQNPRHLVRRRGQEARLRCSPMKGHSHVYWYRQLPEEGLKFMVYLQKENIIDESGMPKERFSAEFPKEGPSILRIQQVVRGDSAAYFCASSPATNYNEQFFGPGTRLTVL.

This clone was recorded once. This chain uses TRBV6-5 with TRBJ1-1; tentatively, D is TRBD1 (6 bases). Trimming took off 7 bases at V and 1 base at J, with 13 bases between the two ends. Per the germline V gene, CDR1 is MNHEY and CDR2 is SVGAGI. The CDR3 contains 14 residues. CDR3 sequence (DNA): TGTGCCAGCATAGGCAGGGGTAGGAACACTGAAGCTTTCTTT. Protein sequence: CASIGRGRNTEAFF.

The V call is TRBV2, the J call TRBJ1-5, with 7 bases lining up with TRBD1. The CDR3 is made up of 15 amino acids. The V and J ends lost 6 bases and 6 bases, in that order; junction bases with no gene match: 11. The V gene's germline CDR1 is SNHLY and CDR2 FYNNEI. The CDR3 DNA sequence: TGTGCCAGCAGAGCACAGGGGACCCGGGGTCAGCCCCAGCATTTT. The encoded protein is CASRAQGTRGQPQHF.

In its sample, this clone was seen many times. The chain links TRBV27 to TRBJ1-3, with a tentative D call TRBD1 (6 bases). Germline CDR1 is MNHEY and CDR2 is SMNVEV (reference sequence). The CDR3 spans 15 residues. V was clipped by 3 bases and J by 4 bases, with 13 bases between them. CDR3 protein: CASSLGAGPGNTIYF. The DNA of the CDR3 is TGTGCCAGCAGTTTGGGGGCAGGGCCAGGAAACACCATATATTTT.

The chain recombines TRBV7-8 with TRBJ1-1; 7 bases match TRBD1. This CDR3 spans 14 amino acids. V dropped 5 bases and J dropped 1; count of bases not matched to a gene: 4. Per germline, CDR1 SGHVS and CDR2 FQNEAQ. The DNA for the CDR3 is TGTGCCAGCAGCCCCGACAGGGAGAACACTGAAGCTTTCTTT. It yields the protein CASSPDRENTEAFF.

The chain recombines TRBV25-1 with TRBJ2-7, with TRBD1 matching over 7 bases. V lost 8 bases and J lost 2; bases outside the gene matches: 3. CDR3 length: 12 residues. Germline assignment: CDR1 MGHDK and CDR2 SYGVNS. The DNA of the CDR3 is TGTGCCAGCTCAACAGGGGCCTACGAGCAGTACTTC. The encoded protein is CASSTGAYEQYF.

Written as DNA, the CDR3 is TGTGCCTGGGCCGTGGGGAGGGTACGGAATAATGAAAAACTGTTTTTT. Translating it yields CAWAVGRVRNNEKLFF. This chain connects TRBV30 to TRBJ1-4; D unclear. In germline, CDR1 is GTSNPN, CDR2 SVGIG (reference sequence). This CDR3 contains 16 residues. Trimming pared 5 bases from V and 4 bases from J, leaving 20 bases between.

The V call is TRBV12-3 or TRBV12-4, the J call TRBJ1-2; D not resolved. This CDR3 spans 13 amino acids. Trimming pared 3 bases from V and 7 bases from J, leaving 12 bases between. The CDR3 DNA follows: TGTGCCAGCAGTTTTGAGGGTTCTACTGGCTACACCTTC. Its translation is CASSFEGSTGYTF.

V and J are TRBV10-3 and TRBJ1-4; possibly TRBD1 for D (6 bases). The V gene's germline CDR1 is ENHRY and CDR2 SYGVKD. The V end was cut by 4 bases, the J end by 2 bases, with 11 bases between. The CDR3 loop spans 15 amino acids. Written as DNA, the CDR3 is TGTGCCATCAGTGGAATACAGGGCACTAATGAAAAACTGTTTTTT. This sequence encodes CAISGIQGTNEKLFF.

The chain combines TRBV7-2 with TRBJ2-1; D not certain. V was shortened by 2 bases and J by 7 bases, with 12 bases between the two germline ends. The CDR3 has 14 residues. Per the germline V gene, CDR1 is SGHTA and CDR2 is FQGNSA. The CDR3 DNA is TGTGCCAGCAGCTTACCTACCATAAAGAATGAGCAGTTCTTC. This translates into CASSLPTIKNEQFF. Full variable domain (outside the CDR3, taken from reference TRBV7-2 and TRBJ2-1): GAGVSQSPSNKVTEKGKDVELRCDPISGHTALYWYRQSLGQGLEFLIYFQGNSAPDKSGLPSDRFSAERTGGSVSTLTIQRTQQEDSAVYLCASSLPTIKNEQFFGPGTRLTVL.

This clone was seen only once. The genes are TRBV5-1 and TRBJ2-5; 8 bases fit TRBD1. The V and J ends lost 4 bases and 5 bases, in that order; junction bases with no gene match: 13. CDR3 length: 16 amino acids. CDR1 and CDR2 from the germline V gene are SGHRS and YFSETQ. CDR3 region: CASSPQGGSWSETQYF. The CDR3 DNA is TGCGCCAGCAGCCCACAGGGGGGTTCATGGTCGGAGACCCAGTACTTC.

CDR3 in amino acids: CASSRLGTSSYNEQFF. The CDR3, as DNA: TGTGCCAGCAGCCGCCTTGGCACTAGCTCCTACAATGAGCAGTTCTTC. The chain recombines TRBV11-3 with TRBJ2-1; D is perhaps TRBD2 (5 bases). The CDR3 totals 16 residues. The ends were cut back, 5 bases at V and 0 bases at J, with 14 bases in the middle. Germline CDR1 reads SGHNT; CDR2 reads YENEEA.

The rearrangement joins TRBV5-4 to TRBJ2-7; the match to TRBD1 covers 9 bases. The CDR3 has 15 amino acids. J lost 5 bases, V lost 7 bases, and 13 bases had no gene match. Germline assignment: CDR1 SGHNT and CDR2 YYREEE (reference sequence). The CDR3 spells CASEGPGTGLHEQYF. DNA of the CDR3: TGTGCCAGCGAGGGCCCCGGGACAGGGCTCCACGAGCAGTACTTC.

The chain carries TRBV6-1 and TRBJ1-2, with 7 bases matching TRBD1. Per the germline V gene, CDR1 is MNHNS and CDR2 is SASEGT. With 3 bases clipped from V and 4 bases from J, the junction kept 5 bases outside the gene matches. The CDR3 length is 14 residues. The DNA of the CDR3 is TGTGCCAGCAGTGATGGTAGGACAGGCTATGGCTACACCTTC. Protein sequence: CASSDGRTGYGYTF.

This clone was picked up one time. This sequence joins TRBV5-6 and TRBJ2-7, with 7 bases aligning to TRBD1. The CDR3 is 14 residues long. V shed 4 bases, J shed 7 bases, and the junction held 11 bases outside the gene matches. The germline gives CDR1 SGHDT, CDR2 YYEEEE. Written as DNA, the CDR3 is TGTGCCAGCAGCCCACCGGACAGGTCTCGAGAGCAGTACTTC. Protein sequence: CASSPPDRSREQYF.

The gene calls are TRBV6-5 and TRBJ1-1; the D gene is possibly TRBD1 (6 bases). Germline loops: CDR1 MNHEY, CDR2 SVGAGI. CDR3 length equals 13 residues. Trimming took off 7 bases at V and 3 bases at J, with 12 bases between the two ends. The CDR3 nucleotides are TGTGCCAGCAAGGGGGGGCTTGACACTGAAGCTTTCTTT. It encodes CASKGGLDTEAFF.